This T cell receptor (beta chain) is from a study of blood T cell repertoires in COVID-19. About the research overall: Some COVID-19 samples were acute and others convalescent; all came from the United States, Italy and Spain. The analysed material was cDNA or gDNA that came from T cells, B-cell-depleted T cells, or PBMCs.

V lost 0 bases to trimming and J lost 3 bases, with 6 bases between them. Germline-derived CDR1 and CDR2 are SGDLS and YYNGEE. This CDR3 contains 13 residues. Original processing notes: Amplification with reference gene primers provided the estimates of nucleated cell counts. Method: immunoSEQ multiplex PCR; TCRdb's copy keeps in-frame clones and lacks some. The V and J calls and the clone size are those of that table, but D and trimming were determined from the DNA. The sample carries around 200,000 clones, around 81% recorded once. The sequence came from an older woman with acute or convalescent COVID-19. The sequenced sample was peripheral blood. V and J are TRBV9 and TRBJ1-1, with D unresolved. The CDR3 DNA sequence: TGTGCCAGCAGCGTAGTTGTCGACACTGAAGCTTTCTTT. Translated, it gives CASSVVVDTEAFF.